The clone carrying this TCR beta chain was detected once. What it binds is not known. The germline gene is not matched at one end of the junction; a read error may be the cause. TCRbeta libraries were built with three rounds of nested PCR, modified from ARM-PCR. TCRdb passed the multiplex PCR reads through MiXCR, listing each CDR3 protein once. The sample yields roughly 200,000 distinct CDR3 sequences, 70% to 75% seen once. This sample was included in a study of tumor and adjacent non-tumor tissue in lung cancer. Study background: Stage I to III disease affected over nine men and roughly 5 women aged about 31 to 85. General study findings and limits: In normal lung, the top 100 clones were significantly more dominant than in tumor. Compared with tumor, normal lung showed significantly lower TCR diversity.

CDR3 length: 16 amino acids. CDR1 and CDR2 from the germline V gene are SGHTA and FQGNSA. The template was RNA from unsorted bulk tissue. The clonotype comes from a man between 60 and 70 years old with non-small cell lung cancer. Sequencing input: lung tumor tissue. V gene TRBV7-2 combines with J gene TRBJ2-5; weak D call: TRBD2 (7 bases). CDR3: CASSLGGVGGLETQYF. CDR3 bases: TGTGCCAGCAGTTTAGGAGGCGTGGGGGGGCTTGAGACCCAGTACTTC.